Each of the 8 T cell receptor beta chains below was sequenced from the same sample in a study of beta chain features in type 1 diabetes. Since all of the isolated RNA was reverse transcribed, expressed TCRB transcripts were what got sequenced. Clones were read by immunoSEQ multiplex PCR, and TCRdb kept only the in-frame ones, dropping some. This table holds nearly 250,000 clones, roughly two thirds found once. Sequenced sample: naive CD4+ T cells from blood. These receptors were taken from a man between 25 and 39 years old in good health.

The V and J genes are TRBV2 and TRBJ2-7, with D uncertain. Germline CDR1 SNHLY, CDR2 FYNNEI. CDR3 length: 13 amino acids. V lost 8 bases, J lost 2 bases, and 13 bases lay in between. CDR3 in amino acids: CASETDAAYEQYF. DNA of the CDR3: TGTGCCAGCGAAACAGACGCGGCCTACGAGCAGTACTTC.

This clone was detected a few times. The chain recombines TRBV5-1 with TRBJ2-6; a weak D match, TRBD1 (5 bases). V was pared by 1 base and J by 2 bases, with 13 bases between. This CDR3 region has 17 residues. Germline CDR1 reads SGHRS; CDR2 reads YFSETQ. The CDR3 spells CASSLQQGSAGANVLTF. Written as DNA, the CDR3 is TGCGCCAGCAGCTTGCAGCAGGGAAGCGCTGGGGCCAACGTCCTGACTTTC. The entire variable domain, with the rest obtained from reference TRBV5-1 and TRBJ2-6, is as follows: KAGVTQTPRYLIKTRGQQVTLSCSPISGHRSVSWYQQTPGQGLQFLFEYFSETQRNKGNFPGRFSGRQFSNSRSEMNVSTLELGDSALYLCASSLQQGSAGANVLTFGAGSRLTVL.

The chain uses TRBV11-2 and TRBJ2-7; 8 bases fit TRBD2. Per the germline V gene, CDR1 is SGHAT and CDR2 is FQNNGV. Germline trimming cut 7 bases from V and 4 bases from J; bases unmatched to any gene: 12. The CDR3 contains 15 residues. The CDR3 region is CASTPGGAMAYEQYF. In DNA, the CDR3 is TGTGCCAGCACCCCGGGAGGGGCGATGGCATACGAGCAGTACTTC.

This clone was found once. The chain has TRBV5-1 and TRBJ2-3; no definite D call. Germline V CDR1 and CDR2: SGHRS, YFSETQ. Trimming removed 1 base at V and 6 bases at J, with 9 bases between. The CDR3 runs to 13 residues. CDR3 nucleotide sequence: TGCGCCAGCAGCTTGAGGGATTCGGATACGCAGTATTTT. It is translated as CASSLRDSDTQYF. The whole variable domain, filled in from reference TRBV5-1 and TRBJ2-3, reads KAGVTQTPRYLIKTRGQQVTLSCSPISGHRSVSWYQQTPGQGLQFLFEYFSETQRNKGNFPGRFSGRQFSNSRSEMNVSTLELGDSALYLCASSLRDSDTQYFGPGTRLTVL.

The chain combines TRBV5-1 with TRBJ2-7; tentative D call: TRBD1 (5 bases). This CDR3 comprises 14 residues. Germline CDR1 SGHRS, CDR2 YFSETQ. V lost 0 bases and J 4 bases, leaving 11 bases between the germline ends. The CDR3 sequence: CASSLGWGGYEQYF. The CDR3 DNA reads TGCGCCAGCAGCTTGGGTTGGGGCGGTTACGAGCAGTACTTC.

This sequence joins TRBV7-2 and TRBJ2-7; no clear D. V lost 2 bases and J 3 bases, leaving 17 bases between the germline ends. Germline V gives CDR1 SGHTA, CDR2 FQGNSA. This CDR3 spans 16 amino acids. The CDR3 spells CASSLFDPPTLYEQYF. The CDR3 nucleotides are TGTGCCAGCAGCTTATTCGACCCACCAACTCTCTACGAGCAGTACTTC.

The J gene is TRBJ2-3, the V gene TRBV29-1, with TRBD2 identical over 11 bases. Per the germline V gene, CDR1 is SQVTM and CDR2 is ANQGSEA. The CDR3 is 14 residues long. J was trimmed by 4 bases and V by 7 bases; bases with no gene match: 7. Here the CDR3 DNA reads TGCAGCGCGCGAGGACTAGCGGGCGCAGATACGCAGTATTTT. Translated, it gives CSARGLAGADTQYF.

This clone was observed a few times. This sample also contains other DNA sequences that code for the same CDR3. V usage is TRBV9 and J usage is TRBJ2-3; no reliable D call. The germline V gene encodes CDR1 SGDLS and CDR2 YYNGEE. Trimming cost V 0 bases and J 3 bases, with 2 bases left between them. This CDR3 is 12 amino acids long. CDR3 sequence: CASSVETDTQYF. The DNA for the CDR3 is TGTGCCAGCAGCGTAGAGACAGATACGCAGTATTTT.